This T cell receptor (beta chain) was sequenced during a study of blood T cell repertoires in COVID-19. For the study at large: From the United States, Italy and Spain came samples of acute and convalescent COVID-19. T cells, B-cell-depleted T cells, or PBMCs provided the cDNA or gDNA that served as material.

Repertoires were generated with immunoSEQ multiplex PCR, while TCRdb's copy carries only in-frame clones and drops some. This sample has about 75,000 clones, with around 90% found just once. This CDR3 has 17 amino acids. Germline V CDR1 and CDR2: MGHRA, YSYEKL. V was shortened by 1 base and J by 7 bases, with 20 bases between the two germline ends. This chain joins TRBV4-1 and TRBJ2-1; D possibly corresponds to TRBD2 (6 bases). Sequenced material: peripheral blood. This TCR was sampled from a human donor in a cohort sampled during active COVID-19. The DNA of the CDR3 is TGCGCCAGCAGCCAAGTCGCCGGGAGTTATATGTCGAATGAGCAGTTCTTC. Amino acids: CASSQVAGSYMSNEQFF.